This T cell receptor (beta chain) was sequenced in a study of T cell changes during pregnancy in multiple sclerosis (dated by TCRdb to 2018 to 2020). With regard to the full study: Changes in the T cell repertoire over the course of pregnancy were examined in this study in women with multiple sclerosis.

The germline V and J ends show losses of 10 bases and 0 bases respectively, and no gene match explains 7 bases of the junction. The CDR3 sequence holds 16 residues, the cysteine and phenylalanine included. Only the CDR3 DNA stays, 48 bases, in frame from base 1. From the germline V gene, CDR1 is ENHRY and CDR2 is SYGVKD. To prepare the library, the immunoSEQ multiplex PCR assay was applied. TCRdb mirrors the immuneACCESS table, restricted to in-frame sequences. Some clones are absent from its copies; in checked studies, under half trace to an unresolved V gene, and the reason for the others is unknown. This sample is represented by 65,000 to 85,000 clones; just over 90% of them were singletons. Almost 1.5% of the sample rests with the top ten. This clone was recorded only once. Its target antigen remains unknown. Qualities for individual bases were not recorded, and no much larger clone is one base off.

Source: peripheral blood, taken after pregnancy. The origin of this receptor is a female donor with multiple sclerosis, enrolled in a pregnancy study. The chain is made from TRBV10-3 and TRBJ2-1, and TRBD2 matches 12 of the central bases. In nucleotide form, the sequence is TGTGCCACGTTCGGGACTAGCGGGCGCTCCTACAATGAGCAGTTCTTC. Translated, this is CATFGTSGRSYNEQFF.